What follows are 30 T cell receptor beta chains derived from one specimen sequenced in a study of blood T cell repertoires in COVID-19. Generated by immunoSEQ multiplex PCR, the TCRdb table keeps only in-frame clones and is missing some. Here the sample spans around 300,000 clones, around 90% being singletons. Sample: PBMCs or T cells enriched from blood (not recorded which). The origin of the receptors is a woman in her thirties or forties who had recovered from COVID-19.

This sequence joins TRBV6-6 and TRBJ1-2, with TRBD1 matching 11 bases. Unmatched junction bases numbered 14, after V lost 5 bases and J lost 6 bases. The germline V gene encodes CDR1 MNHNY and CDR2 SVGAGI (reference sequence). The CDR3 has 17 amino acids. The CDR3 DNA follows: TGTGCCAGCAGTCTAACTCCCGGACAGGGGGCGCGGGATGGCTACACCTTC. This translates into CASSLTPGQGARDGYTF.

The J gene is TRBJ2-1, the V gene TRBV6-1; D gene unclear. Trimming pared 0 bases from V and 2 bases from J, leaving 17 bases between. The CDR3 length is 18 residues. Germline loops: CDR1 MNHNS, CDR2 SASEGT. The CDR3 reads CASSEAQTRMQTYNEQFF. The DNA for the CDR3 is TGTGCCAGCAGTGAAGCGCAGACTCGAATGCAAACCTACAATGAGCAGTTCTTC.

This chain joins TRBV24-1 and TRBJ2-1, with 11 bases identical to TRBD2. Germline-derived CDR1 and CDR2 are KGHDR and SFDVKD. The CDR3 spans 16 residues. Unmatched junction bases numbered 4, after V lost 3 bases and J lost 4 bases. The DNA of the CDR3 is TGTGCCACCAGTGATGGACTAGCGGGTACATACAATGAGCAGTTCTTC. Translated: CATSDGLAGTYNEQFF.

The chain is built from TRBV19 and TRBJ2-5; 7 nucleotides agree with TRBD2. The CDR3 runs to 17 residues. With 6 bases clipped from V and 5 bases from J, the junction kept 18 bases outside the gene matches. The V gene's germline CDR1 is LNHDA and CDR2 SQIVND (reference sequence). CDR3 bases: TGTGCCAGTAGCCAATGGGACGAAGCCGACGGGGGGGAGACCCAGTACTTC. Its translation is CASSQWDEADGGETQYF. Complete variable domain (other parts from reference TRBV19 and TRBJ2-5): DGGITQSPKYLFRKEGQNVTLSCEQNLNHDAMYWYRQDPGQGLRLIYYSQIVNDFQKGDIAEGYSVSREKKESFPLTVTSAQKNPTAFYLCASSQWDEADGGETQYFGPGTRLLVL.

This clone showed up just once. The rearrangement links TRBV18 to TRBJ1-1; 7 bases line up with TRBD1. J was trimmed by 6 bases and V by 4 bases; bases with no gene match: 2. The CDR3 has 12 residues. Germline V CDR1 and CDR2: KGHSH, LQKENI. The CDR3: CASSRQGPEAFF. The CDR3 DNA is TGTGCCAGCTCACGACAGGGCCCTGAAGCTTTCTTT.

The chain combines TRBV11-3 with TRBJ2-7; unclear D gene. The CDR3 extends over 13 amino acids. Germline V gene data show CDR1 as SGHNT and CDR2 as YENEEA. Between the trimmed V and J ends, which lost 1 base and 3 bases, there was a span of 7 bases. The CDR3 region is CASSLGIDYEQYF. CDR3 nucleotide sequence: TGTGCCAGCAGCTTAGGCATAGACTACGAGCAGTACTTC. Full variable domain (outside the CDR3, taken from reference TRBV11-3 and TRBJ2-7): EAGVVQSPRYKIIEKKQPVAFWCNPISGHNTLYWYLQNLGQGPELLIRYENEEAVDDSQLPKDRFSAERLKGVDSTLKIQPAELGDSAVYLCASSLGIDYEQYFGPGTRLTVT.

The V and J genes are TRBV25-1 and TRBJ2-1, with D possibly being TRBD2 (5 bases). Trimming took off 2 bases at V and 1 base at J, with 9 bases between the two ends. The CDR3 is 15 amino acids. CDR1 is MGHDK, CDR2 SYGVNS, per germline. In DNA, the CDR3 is TGTGCCAGCAGTGAACGGACTTATTCCTACAATGAGCAGTTCTTC. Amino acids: CASSERTYSYNEQFF.

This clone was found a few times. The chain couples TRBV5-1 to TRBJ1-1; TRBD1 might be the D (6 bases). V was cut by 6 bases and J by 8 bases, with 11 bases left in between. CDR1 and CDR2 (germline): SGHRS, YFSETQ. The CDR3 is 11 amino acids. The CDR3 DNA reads TGCGCCAGCACGGACAGCTTCGAAGCTTTCTTT. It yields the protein CASTDSFEAFF.

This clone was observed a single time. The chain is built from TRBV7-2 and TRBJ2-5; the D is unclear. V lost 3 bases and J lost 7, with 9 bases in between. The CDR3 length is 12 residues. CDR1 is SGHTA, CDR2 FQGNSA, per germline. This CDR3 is CASSFLPGTQYF. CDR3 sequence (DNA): TGTGCCAGCAGCTTCCTCCCCGGGACCCAGTACTTC.

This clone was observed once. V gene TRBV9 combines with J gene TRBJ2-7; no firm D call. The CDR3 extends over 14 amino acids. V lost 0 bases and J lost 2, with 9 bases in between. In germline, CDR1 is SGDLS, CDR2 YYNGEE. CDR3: CASSVDGPTYEQYF. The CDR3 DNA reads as TGTGCCAGCAGCGTAGATGGGCCGACCTACGAGCAGTACTTC.

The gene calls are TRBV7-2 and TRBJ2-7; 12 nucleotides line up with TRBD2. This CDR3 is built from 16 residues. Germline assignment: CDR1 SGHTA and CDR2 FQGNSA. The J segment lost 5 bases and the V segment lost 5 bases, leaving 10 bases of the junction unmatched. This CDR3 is CASSTQGGLAGHEQYF. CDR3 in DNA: TGTGCCAGCAGCACCCAAGGGGGACTAGCGGGTCACGAGCAGTACTTC.

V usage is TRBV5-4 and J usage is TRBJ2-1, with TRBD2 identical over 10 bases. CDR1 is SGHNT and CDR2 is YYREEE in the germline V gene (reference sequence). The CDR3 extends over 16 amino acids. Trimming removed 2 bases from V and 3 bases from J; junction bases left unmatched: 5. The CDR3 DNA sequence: TGTGCCAGCAGCTTCAGGAAGCGGGAGGGCTACAATGAGCAGTTCTTC. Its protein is CASSFRKREGYNEQFF. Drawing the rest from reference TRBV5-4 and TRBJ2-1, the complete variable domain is ETGVTQSPTHLIKTRGQQVTLRCSSQSGHNTVSWYQQALGQGPQFIFQYYREEENGRGNFPPRFSGLQFPNYSSELNVNALELDDSALYLCASSFRKREGYNEQFFGPGTRLTVL.

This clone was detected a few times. CDR3 DNA: TGTGCCAGTCGGGGGACAGTCAATTCACCCCTCCACTTT. It specifies CASRGTVNSPLHF. The V call is TRBV19, the J call TRBJ1-6; 7 nucleotides agree with TRBD1. The CDR3 extends over 13 amino acids. The V segment lost 8 bases and the J segment 7 bases; nucleotides outside the gene matches: 5. Germline V gene data show CDR1 as LNHDA and CDR2 as SQIVND (reference sequence).

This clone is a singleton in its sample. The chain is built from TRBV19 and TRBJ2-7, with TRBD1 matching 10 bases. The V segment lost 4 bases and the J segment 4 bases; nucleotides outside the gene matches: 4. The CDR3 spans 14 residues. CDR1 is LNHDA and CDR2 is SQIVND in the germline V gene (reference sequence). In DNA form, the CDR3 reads TGTGCCAGTAGTACGGACAGGGGGTTTTACGAGCAGTACTTC. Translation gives CASSTDRGFYEQYF.

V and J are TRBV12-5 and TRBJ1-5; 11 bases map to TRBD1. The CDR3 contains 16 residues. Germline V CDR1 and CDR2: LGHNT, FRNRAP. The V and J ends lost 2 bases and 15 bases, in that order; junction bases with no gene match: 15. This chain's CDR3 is CASGLRHRTGGLLAHF. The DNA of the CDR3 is TGTGCTAGTGGTTTGAGACACCGGACAGGGGGCCTTTTGGCGCATTTT.

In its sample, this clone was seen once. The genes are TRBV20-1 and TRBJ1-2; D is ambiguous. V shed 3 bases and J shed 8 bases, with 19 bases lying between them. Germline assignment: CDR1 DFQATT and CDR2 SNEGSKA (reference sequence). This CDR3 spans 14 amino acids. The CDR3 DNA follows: TGCAGTGCTAGTTCTCAGGCCCCTCTATCGGGCTACACCTTC. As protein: CSASSQAPLSGYTF.

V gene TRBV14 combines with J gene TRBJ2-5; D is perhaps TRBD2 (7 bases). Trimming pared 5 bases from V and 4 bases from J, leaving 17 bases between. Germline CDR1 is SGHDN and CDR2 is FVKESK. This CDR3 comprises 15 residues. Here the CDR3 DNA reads TGTGCCAGCAGCAAAGGGGGGGGCGGAGGAGAGACCCAGTACTTC. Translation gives CASSKGGGGGETQYF.

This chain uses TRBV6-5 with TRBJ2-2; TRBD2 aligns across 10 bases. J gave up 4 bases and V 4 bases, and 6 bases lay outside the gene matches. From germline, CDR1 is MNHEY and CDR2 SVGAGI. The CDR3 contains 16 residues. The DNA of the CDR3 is TGTGCCAGCAGTTTTAGCGGGAGGCCGATCACCGGGGAGCTGTTTTTT. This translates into CASSFSGRPITGELFF.

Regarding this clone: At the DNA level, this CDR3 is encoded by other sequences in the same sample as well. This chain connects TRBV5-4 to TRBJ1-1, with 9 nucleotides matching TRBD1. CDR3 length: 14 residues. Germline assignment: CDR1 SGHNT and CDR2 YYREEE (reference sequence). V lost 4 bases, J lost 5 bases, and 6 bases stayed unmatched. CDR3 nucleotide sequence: TGTGCCAGCAGCCTGGGACAGGGTGGAACTGAAGCTTTCTTT. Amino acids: CASSLGQGGTEAFF. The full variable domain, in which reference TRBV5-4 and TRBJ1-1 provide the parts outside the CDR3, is ETGVTQSPTHLIKTRGQQVTLRCSSQSGHNTVSWYQQALGQGPQFIFQYYREEENGRGNFPPRFSGLQFPNYSSELNVNALELDDSALYLCASSLGQGGTEAFFGQGTRLTVV.

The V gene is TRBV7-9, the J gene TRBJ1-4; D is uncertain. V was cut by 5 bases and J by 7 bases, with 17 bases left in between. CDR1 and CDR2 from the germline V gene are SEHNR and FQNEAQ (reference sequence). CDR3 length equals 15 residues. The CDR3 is CASSQNGVAGEKLFF. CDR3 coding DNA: TGTGCCAGCAGCCAAAACGGGGTCGCAGGTGAAAAACTGTTTTTT.

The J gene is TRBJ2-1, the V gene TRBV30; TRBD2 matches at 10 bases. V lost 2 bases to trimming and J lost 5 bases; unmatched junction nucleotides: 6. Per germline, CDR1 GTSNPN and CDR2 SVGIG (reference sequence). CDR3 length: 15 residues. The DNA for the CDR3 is TGTGCCTGGAGTTTCACTAGCGGGGAGAACAATGAGCAGTTCTTC. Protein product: CAWSFTSGENNEQFF.

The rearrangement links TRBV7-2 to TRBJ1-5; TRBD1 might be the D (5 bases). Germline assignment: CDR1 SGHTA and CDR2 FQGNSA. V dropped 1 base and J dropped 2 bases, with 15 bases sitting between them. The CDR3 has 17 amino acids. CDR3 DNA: TGTGCCAGCAGCTTAGGAATGGGGGGTTGGGGCAATCAGCCCCAGCATTTT. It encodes CASSLGMGGWGNQPQHF.

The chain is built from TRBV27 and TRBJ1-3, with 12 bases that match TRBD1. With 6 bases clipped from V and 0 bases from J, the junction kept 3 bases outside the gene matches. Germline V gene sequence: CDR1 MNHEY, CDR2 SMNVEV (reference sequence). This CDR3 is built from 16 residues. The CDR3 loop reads CASRGQGASSGNTIYF. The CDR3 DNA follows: TGTGCCAGCAGGGGACAGGGGGCCAGCTCTGGAAACACCATATATTTT.

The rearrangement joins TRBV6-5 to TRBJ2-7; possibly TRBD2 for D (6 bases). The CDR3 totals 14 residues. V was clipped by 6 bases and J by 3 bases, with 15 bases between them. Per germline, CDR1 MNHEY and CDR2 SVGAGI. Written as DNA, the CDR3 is TGTGCCAGCAGGACGGCGGGGAACCTCTACGAGCAGTACTTC. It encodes CASRTAGNLYEQYF.

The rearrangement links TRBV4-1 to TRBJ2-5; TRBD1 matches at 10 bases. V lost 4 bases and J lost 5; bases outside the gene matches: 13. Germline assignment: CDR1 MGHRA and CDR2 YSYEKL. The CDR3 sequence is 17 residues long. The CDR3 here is CASSPGTGEFKWETQYF. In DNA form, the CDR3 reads TGCGCCAGCAGCCCCGGGACAGGGGAGTTTAAGTGGGAGACCCAGTACTTC.

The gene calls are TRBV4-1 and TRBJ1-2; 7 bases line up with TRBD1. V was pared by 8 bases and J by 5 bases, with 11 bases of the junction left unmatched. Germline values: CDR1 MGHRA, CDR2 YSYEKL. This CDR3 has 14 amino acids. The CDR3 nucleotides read TGCGCCAGCTCGGACAGGCTACGGGGATATGGCTACACCTTC. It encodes CASSDRLRGYGYTF.

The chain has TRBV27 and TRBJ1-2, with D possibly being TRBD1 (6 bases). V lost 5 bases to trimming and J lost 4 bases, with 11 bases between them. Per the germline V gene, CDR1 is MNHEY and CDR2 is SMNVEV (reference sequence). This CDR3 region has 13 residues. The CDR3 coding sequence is TGTGCCAGCAGTGACGGGACAAGCTATGGCTACACCTTC. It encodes CASSDGTSYGYTF.

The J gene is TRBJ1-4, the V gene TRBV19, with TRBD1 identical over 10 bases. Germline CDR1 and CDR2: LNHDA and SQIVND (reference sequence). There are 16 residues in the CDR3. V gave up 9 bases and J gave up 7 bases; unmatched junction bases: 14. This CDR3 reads CASSGTGDGMGEKLFF. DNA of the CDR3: TGTGCCAGCTCCGGGACAGGGGATGGGATGGGTGAAAAACTGTTTTTT.

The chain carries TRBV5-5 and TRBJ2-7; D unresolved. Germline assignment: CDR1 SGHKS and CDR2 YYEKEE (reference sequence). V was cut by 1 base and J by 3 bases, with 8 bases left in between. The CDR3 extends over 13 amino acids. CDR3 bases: TGTGCCAGCAGCTTGCCGTCCGGCTACGAGCAGTACTTC. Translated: CASSLPSGYEQYF.

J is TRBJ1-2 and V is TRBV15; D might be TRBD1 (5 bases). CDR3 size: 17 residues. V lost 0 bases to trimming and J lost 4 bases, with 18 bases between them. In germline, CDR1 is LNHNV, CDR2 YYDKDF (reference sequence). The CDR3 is CATSRDLGGIYLYGYTF. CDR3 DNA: TGTGCCACCAGCAGAGATCTCGGGGGGATCTACCTCTATGGCTACACCTTC. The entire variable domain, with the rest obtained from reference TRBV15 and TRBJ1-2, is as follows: DAMVIQNPRYQVTQFGKPVTLSCSQTLNHNVMYWYQQKSSQAPKLLFHYYDKDFNNEADTPDNFQSRRPNTSFCFLDIRSPGLGDTAMYLCATSRDLGGIYLYGYTFGSGTRLTVV.